The subject of this entry is one T cell receptor (beta chain). No antigen is known for it. The germline V gene has CDR1 SGHTA and CDR2 FQGNSA. With 1 base clipped from V and 5 bases from J, the junction kept 6 bases outside the gene matches. The CDR3 is 15 residues long. The data derive from a study of cytomegalovirus exposure and HLA in healthy donors. Study-level findings and limits: Reports credit the classifier with highly specific, highly sensitive diagnosis of cytomegalovirus status.

The PCR made use of 60 Vbeta and 13 Jbeta primers. The repertoire was sequenced with immunoSEQ multiplex PCR; TCRdb's copy has only in-frame clones and lacks some. The table includes nearly 110,000 clones, 75% to 85% detected once. This clonotype was obtained from a man in his fifties or sixties in good health and CMV-seronegative. This chain links TRBV7-2 with TRBJ2-5; 8 nucleotides align to TRBD2. Input material: PBMCs. The CDR3 region has the DNA TGTGCCAGCAGCTTAGACGGGGGGGCATTGGAGACCCAGTACTTC. Translating it yields CASSLDGGALETQYF.